A selection of T cell receptor beta chains follows, all from one sample in a study of T cell repertoires in cytomegalovirus infection. MiXCR was run by TCRdb on the reads, yielding one entry per CDR3 protein. The sample includes more than 75,000 distinct CDR3 sequences, more than 3% of them seen just once. The material sequenced was PBMCs. These receptor sequences come from a human donor in good health (CMV status not recorded). Some clones in this sample may be carry-over from other donors' samples. Each CDR3 is given with its conserved first and last residue. The D gene is left open where the match is weak. Some rows have no size entry. The others give once, few or many, or a class for an expanded clone.

CDR3aa,CDR3nt,v_gene,abundance,d_gene,j_gene
CASKYGGGALNEQYF,TGTGCCAGCAAGTACGGCGGGGGGGCCCTAAACGAGCAGTACTTC,TRBV2,many,TRBD2,TRBJ2-7
CVSSPVMGYYTEAFF,TGTGTCAGCAGCCCGGTAATGGGGTATTACACTGAAGCTTTCTTT,TRBV7-2,many,NA,TRBJ1-1
CASSIGLRTDTQYF,TGTGCCAGCAGTATCGGACTCCGCACAGATACGCAGTATTTT,TRBV7-2,many,NA,TRBJ2-3
CASSFYDRRGPPLHF,TGTGCCAGCAGCTTTTACGATCGACGAGGTCCACCCCTCCACTTT,TRBV5-6,once,NA,TRBJ1-6
CASSPVERAGELFF,TGTGCCAGCAGCCCCGTGGAGAGGGCCGGGGAGCTGTTTTTT,TRBV4-2,NA,NA,TRBJ2-2
CASSQGRHWLYEQYF,TGTGCCAGCAGCCAAGGAAGACATTGGTTATACGAGCAGTACTTC,TRBV3-1,many,NA,TRBJ2-7
CSVAVGYRISGANVLTF,TGCAGCGTTGCGGTGGGGTATCGAATCTCTGGGGCCAACGTCCTGACTTTC,TRBV29-1,many,NA,TRBJ2-6
CASSVTVYTEAFF,TGTGCCAGCAGTGTGACAGTTTACACTGAAGCTTTCTTT,TRBV12-3/TRBV12-4,many,NA,TRBJ1-1
CASSLGFLSGNQPQHF,TGTGCCAGCAGCTTGGGATTTCTCAGCGGCAATCAGCCCCAGCATTTT,TRBV5-6,many,NA,TRBJ1-5
CASSLIGPYEQYF,TGTGCCAGCAGCCTCATCGGACCCTACGAGCAGTACTTC,TRBV7-9,many,NA,TRBJ2-7
CASGRDELSTEAFF,TGTGCCAGCGGCAGGGATGAATTGAGCACTGAAGCTTTCTTT,TRBV2,many,NA,TRBJ1-1
CASSTHRVFSPLHF,TGTGCCAGCAGCACCCACAGGGTGTTTTCACCCCTCCACTTT,TRBV12-3/TRBV12-4,many,NA,TRBJ1-6
CASSLWGDQPQHF,TGTGCCAGCAGTTTGTGGGGGGACCAGCCCCAGCATTTT,TRBV12-3/TRBV12-4,many,NA,TRBJ1-5
CASSLGVVNTEAFF,TGTGCCAGCAGTTTAGGGGTTGTGAACACTGAAGCTTTCTTT,TRBV12-3/TRBV12-4,many,NA,TRBJ1-1
CASSSLPLETQYF,TGTGCCAGCAGCTCCCTACCGTTGGAGACCCAGTACTTC,TRBV7-6,many,NA,TRBJ2-5
CASSQINDRAGEQFF,TGTGCCAGCAGTCAAATAAATGACAGGGCAGGTGAGCAGTTCTTC,TRBV12-3/TRBV12-4,many,TRBD1,TRBJ2-1
CASSYGGAEAFF,TGTGCCAGCAGTTATGGGGGGGCTGAAGCTTTCTTT,TRBV12-3/TRBV12-4,many,NA,TRBJ1-1
CASSHNRQGTYEQYF,TGTGCCAGCAGTCACAACCGACAGGGTACCTACGAGCAGTACTTC,TRBV28,many,TRBD1,TRBJ2-7
CASSPITETQYF,TGTGCCAGCAGCCCCATCACCGAGACCCAGTACTTC,TRBV7-2,many,NA,TRBJ2-5
CASSRMGQTTGELFF,TGTGCCAGCAGCCGGATGGGCCAGACCACCGGGGAGCTGTTTTTT,TRBV7-2,many,NA,TRBJ2-2
CASSPRRTGLYGYTF,TGTGCCAGCAGCCCACGACGGACAGGGCTCTATGGCTACACCTTC,TRBV7-6,many,TRBD1,TRBJ1-2
CSARDSRTTNYGYTF,TGCAGTGCTAGAGATAGCCGAACTACTAACTATGGCTACACCTTC,TRBV20-1,many,NA,TRBJ1-2
CASSLGSGLQNYGYTF,TGTGCCAGCAGCCTTGGGTCAGGACTACAGAACTATGGCTACACCTTC,TRBV7-2,many,NA,TRBJ1-2
CASREAGGVEAFF,TGTGCCAGCAGAGAGGCGGGGGGCGTTGAAGCTTTCTTT,TRBV7-2,many,NA,TRBJ1-1
CASSLGGGDTEAFF,TGTGCCAGCAGTTTGGGAGGAGGGGACACTGAAGCTTTCTTT,TRBV27,many,NA,TRBJ1-1
CASSPIVADEQYF,TGTGCCAGCTCACCAATCGTCGCAGACGAGCAGTACTTC,TRBV18,many,NA,TRBJ2-7
CASSSDRGLIMNTEAFF,TGTGCCAGCAGCTCGGACAGGGGGCTTATCATGAACACTGAAGCTTTCTTT,TRBV7-2,many,TRBD1,TRBJ1-1